One and the same sample provided the 9 T cell receptor beta chains below, sequenced in a study of vaccination and CD4 T cells after COVID-19. Treatment denoted: roughly 10-day PBMC culture with coronavirus spike peptide pools or control peptides (ViraFEST assay). The Oncomine TCR Beta short-read assay sequenced DNA from cultured CD4+ T cells. TCRdb reprocessed the PCR reads with MiXCR, giving one entry per CDR3 protein. The sample lists about 13,000 distinct CDR3 sequences, about 43% occurring once. Their antigens are not known. Sequenced input: CD4+ T cells from blood, cultured in vitro. All receptors come from a human donor who had recovered from COVID-19.

This clonotype was detected only a few times. This chain connects TRBV7-2 to TRBJ1-5; no clear D. CDR1 and CDR2 (germline): SGHTA, FQGNSA. The CDR3 loop spans 13 amino acids. V was pared by 2 bases and J by 5 bases, with 7 bases between. CDR3: CASSLKSDQPQHF. The DNA of the CDR3 is TGTGCCAGCAGCTTAAAATCAGATCAGCCCCAGCATTTT.

V gene TRBV10-3 combines with J gene TRBJ2-7; D is tentatively TRBD1 or TRBD2 (6 bases each). Germline values: CDR1 ENHRY, CDR2 SYGVKD. CDR3 length: 13 amino acids. Trimming removed 9 bases from V and 0 bases from J, with 12 bases in between. The CDR3 DNA follows: TGTGCCATTGTAGGGGGGAGCTCCTACGAGCAGTACTTC. This encodes CAIVGGSSYEQYF.

The chain carries TRBV2 and TRBJ1-1; D gene ambiguous. This CDR3 is built from 14 residues. The V and J ends lost 4 bases and 3 bases respectively, with 12 bases between them. CDR1 is SNHLY and CDR2 is FYNNEI in the germline V gene. The CDR3, as DNA: TGTGCCAGCAGTGGGCAGCAGGAGGACACTGAAGCTTTCTTT. This encodes CASSGQQEDTEAFF.

This chain uses TRBV12-3 or TRBV12-4 with TRBJ1-2; no clear D. V gave up 6 bases and J gave up 1 base, with 9 bases separating them. This CDR3 contains 13 residues. CDR3 bases: TGTGCCAGCAGCTCGACACATAACTATGGCTACACCTTC. Its translation is CASSSTHNYGYTF.

J is TRBJ2-1 and V is TRBV20-1; D is ambiguous. Trimming cost V 7 bases and J 7 bases, with 14 bases left between them. This CDR3 has 12 amino acids. The germline V gene encodes CDR1 DFQATT and CDR2 SNEGSKA (reference sequence). CDR3 sequence: CSGPDDRNEQFF. The CDR3, as DNA: TGCAGTGGCCCGGACGATCGAAATGAGCAGTTCTTC.

The CDR3 sequence: CSARRVGIYEQYF. The CDR3 bases are TGCAGTGCTAGAAGGGTAGGGATATACGAGCAGTACTTC. The chain links TRBV20-1 to TRBJ2-7; D unclear. CDR3 length: 13 amino acids. The V gene's germline CDR1 is DFQATT and CDR2 SNEGSKA (reference sequence). V was shortened by 2 bases and J by 4 bases, with 12 bases between the two germline ends.

This clonotype was counted only a few times. J is TRBJ2-5 and V is TRBV10-3; 8 positions match TRBD2. The junction had 5 bases not matched to a gene; V was cut back by 0 bases and J by 5 bases. CDR1 and CDR2 (germline): ENHRY, SYGVKD. The length of the CDR3 is 15 residues. The chain's CDR3 is CAISESSGGRETQYF. As DNA, the CDR3 is TGTGCCATCAGTGAGTCGTCGGGAGGGCGGGAGACCCAGTACTTC.

This clonotype was seen more than once but under ten times. The rearrangement links TRBV11-2 to TRBJ1-1, with D maybe TRBD1 (6 bases). Germline V lookup: CDR1 SGHAT, CDR2 FQNNGV. CDR3 length: 16 residues. V lost 5 bases, J lost 1 base, and 17 bases lay in between. The CDR3 DNA sequence: TGTGCCAGCAGCCCGCGCGCCGGGACACCGAACACTGAAGCTTTCTTT. The encoded protein is CASSPRAGTPNTEAFF.

In this sample, this clonotype turned up a few times. V usage is TRBV6-5 and J usage is TRBJ1-1; a possible D gene is TRBD1 (5 bases). V gave up 2 bases and J gave up 8 bases, with 12 bases separating them. The germline CDR1 and CDR2 sequences are MNHEY and SVGAGI. This CDR3 is 13 amino acids long. CDR3 nucleotide sequence: TGTGCCAGCAGTTACACCCACGGGGCGGAAGCTTTCTTT. As protein: CASSYTHGAEAFF.